These 26 T cell receptor beta chains share one sample of origin, sequenced in a study of beta chain features in type 1 diabetes. Study conclusions and caveats: Significant though moderate, a shortening of TCRB CDR3s appeared in all four CD4+ subsets of Type 1 diabetes patients.

Expressed TCRB transcripts were sequenced after all isolated RNA was converted to cDNA. Data came from immunoSEQ multiplex PCR; TCRdb stores just in-frame clones and leaves some out. Among about 130,000 clones listed, roughly 10% were seen once. These TCRs are of unknown antigen specificity. Specimen: central memory CD4+ T cells from blood. The receptors shown here come from a man aged 25 to 40 with type 1 diabetes.

The V and J genes are TRBV7-9 and TRBJ2-1; tentatively, D is TRBD2 (6 bases). Germline V lookup: CDR1 SEHNR, CDR2 FQNEAQ (reference sequence). The CDR3 consists of 15 residues. Trimming cost V 0 bases and J 4 bases, with 10 bases left between them. The CDR3 DNA reads as TGTGCCAGCAGCTTAGCGGGGCGGGGATACAATGAGCAGTTCTTC. Encoded protein: CASSLAGRGYNEQFF. Complete variable domain (other parts from reference TRBV7-9 and TRBJ2-1): DTGVSQNPRHKITKRGQNVTFRCDPISEHNRLYWYRQTLGQGPEFLTYFQNEAQLEKSRLLSDRFSAERPKGSFSTLEIQRTEQGDSAMYLCASSLAGRGYNEQFFGPGTRLTVL.

The rearrangement links TRBV2 to TRBJ2-5, with D tentatively TRBD1 (6 bases). With 6 bases removed from V and 5 bases from J, the gap between germline ends came to 13 bases. From germline, CDR1 is SNHLY and CDR2 FYNNEI. There are 13 residues in the CDR3. The CDR3 here is CASRMGAFETQYF. DNA of the CDR3: TGTGCCAGCAGGATGGGGGCGTTCGAGACCCAGTACTTC.

The J gene is TRBJ1-6, the V gene TRBV11-1, with TRBD1 identical over 7 bases. The J segment lost 7 bases and the V segment lost 3 bases, leaving 6 bases of the junction unmatched. Germline loops: CDR1 SGHAT, CDR2 FQDESV (reference sequence). The CDR3 spans 15 residues. The CDR3 DNA follows: TGTGCCAGCAGCTTCAGACAGGGTGGGAATTCACCCCTCCACTTT. This codes for CASSFRQGGNSPLHF.

This clone turned up a few times. The CDR3 is CASSRLGGSLAYF. The DNA for the CDR3 is TGTGCCAGCAGCCGGCTGGGGGGTTCCCTAGCCTACTTC. The chain employs TRBV11-1 and TRBJ2-5, with D possibly matching TRBD2 (6 bases). This CDR3 region has 13 residues. V was cut by 5 bases and J by 14 bases, with 21 bases left in between. Germline assignment: CDR1 SGHAT and CDR2 FQDESV (reference sequence).

The chain is built from TRBV7-3 and TRBJ2-7; 7 nucleotides align to TRBD2. Germline V gives CDR1 SGHTA, CDR2 FQGTGA. The CDR3 runs to 15 residues. Trimming took 3 bases from V and 0 from J; bases not matched to a gene: 5. In DNA form, the CDR3 reads TGTGCCAGCAGCTTCGCGTCGGGGGGCTCCTACGAGCAGTACTTC. Protein sequence: CASSFASGGSYEQYF.

This chain uses TRBV5-4 with TRBJ2-7, with TRBD1 matching 7 bases. CDR1 is SGHNT and CDR2 is YYREEE in the germline V gene (reference sequence). The junction had 7 bases not matched to a gene; V was cut back by 4 bases and J by 6 bases. The CDR3 runs to 13 residues. CDR3 bases: TGTGCCAGCAGCAACGGACAGGAGCGCGAGCAGTACTTC. This gives the protein CASSNGQEREQYF.

In its sample, this clone was seen a few times. V and J are TRBV7-6 and TRBJ1-6; no firm D call. V lost 1 base and J lost 9, with 16 bases in between. Germline V CDR1 and CDR2: SGHVS, FNYEAQ. The CDR3 is 16 amino acids. CDR3 sequence (DNA): TGTGCCAGCAGCTTAGATATGGCCGGAGGTGGTTCACCCCTCCACTTT. Translated, it gives CASSLDMAGGGSPLHF.

The V call is TRBV4-2, the J call TRBJ2-5; no reliable D call. Germline assignment: CDR1 LGHNA and CDR2 YNFKEQ. V dropped 4 bases and J dropped 4 bases, with 16 bases sitting between them. The CDR3 sequence is 15 residues long. CDR3 sequence (DNA): TGTGCCAGCAGCCCCCTTCTCAGTCCGGGAGAGACCCAGTACTTC. Translating it yields CASSPLLSPGETQYF.

The chain joins TRBV29-1 to TRBJ1-6; 10 positions agree with TRBD1. The CDR3 has 14 amino acids. With 7 bases clipped from V and 8 bases from J, the junction kept 8 bases outside the gene matches. Germline values: CDR1 SQVTM, CDR2 ANQGSEA. CDR3 protein: CSAQGTGVDSPLHF. The CDR3 coding sequence is TGCAGCGCTCAGGGGACAGGGGTAGATTCACCCCTCCACTTT.

This clone was detected a few times. The genes are TRBV29-1 and TRBJ1-2, with TRBD1 matching over 7 bases. The germline gives CDR1 SQVTM, CDR2 ANQGSEA. This CDR3 is built from 13 residues. The trim removed 5 bases at V and 4 bases at J, leaving 7 bases unmatched. CDR3 residues: CSVKGGATYGYTF. The CDR3 coding sequence is TGCAGCGTTAAAGGGGGCGCCACCTATGGCTACACCTTC.

This clone has more than one count but fewer than ten. This chain connects TRBV4-2 to TRBJ2-3; TRBD2 agrees at 9 bases. The CDR3 runs to 17 residues. Germline V lookup: CDR1 LGHNA, CDR2 YNFKEQ. The junction had 4 bases not matched to a gene; V was cut back by 0 bases and J by 0 bases. The CDR3: CASSQEPAGGSTDTQYF. CDR3 DNA: TGTGCCAGCAGCCAAGAGCCAGCGGGGGGCAGCACAGATACGCAGTATTTT.

The chain has TRBV7-9 and TRBJ2-7; 8 bases are shared with TRBD1. The CDR3 runs to 14 residues. Germline V CDR1 and CDR2: SEHNR, FQNEAQ (reference sequence). The J segment lost 3 bases and the V segment lost 5 bases, leaving 6 bases of the junction unmatched. The CDR3 spells CASSPRTGLYEQYF. For the CDR3, the DNA is TGTGCCAGCAGCCCCAGGACAGGGCTCTACGAGCAGTACTTC.

The V call is TRBV28, the J call TRBJ1-6; 7 nucleotides align to TRBD1. The CDR3 runs 13 residues. Germline trimming cut 7 bases from V and 10 bases from J; bases unmatched to any gene: 7. Germline V lookup: CDR1 MDHEN, CDR2 SYDVKM. For the CDR3, the DNA is TGTGCCAGCACCACAGGGGTGAGGTCACCCCTCCACTTT. It is translated as CASTTGVRSPLHF.

The chain carries TRBV30 and TRBJ2-2; 9 nucleotides line up with TRBD1. Germline lookup yields CDR1 GTSNPN and CDR2 SVGIG (reference sequence). This CDR3 spans 16 amino acids. The V gene end was trimmed by 3 bases and the J gene end by 3 bases; junction bases not matched to a gene: 8. The CDR3 DNA reads TGTGCCTGGAGGCGACGAGGGACAGGGTACACCGGGGAGCTGTTTTTT. Residues: CAWRRRGTGYTGELFF.

This clone has a handful of counts. The J gene is TRBJ2-3, the V gene TRBV18; D remains unclear. Germline CDR1 reads KGHSH; CDR2 reads LQKENI. Trimming took off 6 bases at V and 4 bases at J, with 11 bases between the two ends. This CDR3 comprises 13 residues. The chain's CDR3 is CASSPVTADTQYF. The DNA of the CDR3 is TGTGCCAGCTCCCCTGTCACTGCAGATACGCAGTATTTT.

The chain is built from TRBV15 and TRBJ2-5; 7 bases match TRBD1. The CDR3 loop spans 15 amino acids. The germline gives CDR1 LNHNV, CDR2 YYDKDF (reference sequence). V shed 0 bases and J 5 bases; nucleotides not matched to a gene: 6. CDR3 bases: TGTGCCACCAGCAGAGAGAGACAGGGCTTTGAGACCCAGTACTTC. The encoded protein is CATSRERQGFETQYF.

The chain carries TRBV4-2 and TRBJ2-1; D is unclear. Per the germline V gene, CDR1 is LGHNA and CDR2 is YNFKEQ. Trimming shortened V by 5 bases and J by 4 bases, and 15 bases separated the two germline ends. The CDR3 contains 15 residues. The CDR3 loop is CASSLVLSLYNEQFF. In DNA, the CDR3 is TGTGCCAGCAGCTTAGTTCTGTCACTTTACAATGAGCAGTTCTTC.

This clone was found a few times. V usage is TRBV5-6 and J usage is TRBJ2-5; weak D call: TRBD2 (5 bases). The V end was cut by 7 bases, the J end by 2 bases, with 15 bases between. The CDR3 has 14 amino acids. Germline values: CDR1 SGHDT, CDR2 YYEEEE. The CDR3 sequence: CASLRTGEQETQYF. Written as DNA, the CDR3 is TGTGCCAGCCTTCGGACCGGGGAGCAAGAGACCCAGTACTTC.

The chain carries TRBV5-1 and TRBJ2-1; a weak D match, TRBD1 (7 bases). The CDR3 has 17 residues. Germline loops: CDR1 SGHRS, CDR2 YFSETQ. With 1 base removed from V and 0 bases from J, the gap between germline ends came to 14 bases. The chain's CDR3 is CASSLFSGGSSYNEQFF. The DNA of the CDR3 is TGCGCCAGCAGCTTGTTTTCAGGGGGGAGCTCCTACAATGAGCAGTTCTTC.

This clone was counted many times. This rearrangement joins TRBV30 to TRBJ1-1; unclear D gene. CDR3 length: 15 amino acids. V was shortened by 1 base and J by 1 base, with 13 bases between the two germline ends. Germline loops: CDR1 GTSNPN, CDR2 SVGIG (reference sequence). In nucleotides, the CDR3 is TGTGCCTGGAGTGACCCGGGGAGGGCGAACACTGAAGCTTTCTTT. This encodes CAWSDPGRANTEAFF.

This clone was observed a handful of times. The chain couples TRBV2 to TRBJ2-3; weak D call: TRBD2 (5 bases). The CDR3 runs 15 residues. The V gene lost 4 bases and the J gene lost 4 bases, with 15 bases spanning the gap. The germline CDR1 and CDR2 sequences are SNHLY and FYNNEI. CDR3 DNA sequence: TGTGCCAGCAGTGTGGGCGGAGGTGGGGCAGATACGCAGTATTTT. Translated: CASSVGGGGADTQYF.

A few counts support this clone. The V gene is TRBV2, the J gene TRBJ1-2; TRBD1 aligns across 9 bases. The CDR3 is 16 amino acids. With 4 bases clipped from V and 8 bases from J, the junction kept 14 bases outside the gene matches. The germline V gene has CDR1 SNHLY and CDR2 FYNNEI. The CDR3 nucleotides are TGTGCCAGCAGTGGTCGATCTACAGGGGGCCGTTCCGGCTACACCTTC. It is translated as CASSGRSTGGRSGYTF.

This clone has only a few counts. V and J are TRBV5-1 and TRBJ2-3, with TRBD1 identical over 8 bases. The germline V gene has CDR1 SGHRS and CDR2 YFSETQ. This CDR3 comprises 15 residues. V lost 4 bases, J lost 2 bases, and 6 bases stayed unmatched. The CDR3 DNA sequence: TGCGCCAGCAGCGTTACAGGGGGAGACACAGATACGCAGTATTTT. This encodes CASSVTGGDTDTQYF.

The table lists this clone with a few counts. The chain couples TRBV7-2 to TRBJ1-6; tentative D call: TRBD1 (6 bases). Germline V gene lookup returns CDR1 SGHTA and CDR2 FQGNSA. V was trimmed by 5 bases and J by 8 bases, leaving 16 bases between them. This CDR3 is 15 amino acids long. CDR3 nucleotide sequence: TGTGCCAGCAGCGAAAACACAGGGCCGTATTCACCCCTCCACTTT. It yields the protein CASSENTGPYSPLHF.

The chain is built from TRBV30 and TRBJ2-3; D may be TRBD1 (6 bases). CDR1 is GTSNPN and CDR2 is SVGIG in the germline V gene (reference sequence). The CDR3 spans 12 residues. V was shortened by 5 bases and J by 6 bases, with 12 bases between the two germline ends. CDR3 sequence: CAWQTRGDTQYF. CDR3 nucleotide sequence: TGTGCCTGGCAAACTAGGGGGGATACGCAGTATTTT. Using reference TRBV30 and TRBJ2-3 for the parts outside the CDR3, the full variable domain is SQTIHQWPATLVQPVGSPLSLECTVEGTSNPNLYWYRQAAGRGLQLLFYSVGIGQISSEVPQNLSASRPQDRQFILSSKKLLLSDSGFYLCAWQTRGDTQYFGPGTRLTVL.

The J gene is TRBJ2-1, the V gene TRBV7-2; 8 nucleotides agree with TRBD2. Losses at the gene ends were 1 base for V and 6 bases for J; bases not matched to a gene: 8. Germline CDR1 and CDR2: SGHTA and FQGNSA. This CDR3 spans 16 amino acids. Here the CDR3 reads CASSLVGTSDSNEQFF. DNA for the CDR3: TGTGCCAGCAGCTTAGTTGGGACTAGTGATAGCAATGAGCAGTTCTTC.